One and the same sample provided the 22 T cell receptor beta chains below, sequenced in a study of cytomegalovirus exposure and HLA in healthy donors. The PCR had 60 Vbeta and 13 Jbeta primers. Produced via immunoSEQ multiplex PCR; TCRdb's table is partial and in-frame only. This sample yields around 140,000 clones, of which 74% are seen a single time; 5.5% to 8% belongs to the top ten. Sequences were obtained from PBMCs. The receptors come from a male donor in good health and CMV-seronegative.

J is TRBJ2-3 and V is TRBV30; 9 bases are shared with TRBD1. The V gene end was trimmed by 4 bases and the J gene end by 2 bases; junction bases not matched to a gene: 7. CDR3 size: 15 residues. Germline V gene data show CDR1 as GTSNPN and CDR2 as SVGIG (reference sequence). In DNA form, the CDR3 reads TGTGCCTGGACTCCCGGGACAGGGTCCACAGATACGCAGTATTTT. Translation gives CAWTPGTGSTDTQYF.

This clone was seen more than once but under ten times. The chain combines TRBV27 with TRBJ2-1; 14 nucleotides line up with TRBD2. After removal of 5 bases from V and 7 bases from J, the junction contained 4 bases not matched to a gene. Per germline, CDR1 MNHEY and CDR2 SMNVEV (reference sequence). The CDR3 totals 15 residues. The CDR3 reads CASSMGLAGVNEQFF. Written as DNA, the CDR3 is TGTGCCAGCAGTATGGGACTAGCGGGAGTAAATGAGCAGTTCTTC.

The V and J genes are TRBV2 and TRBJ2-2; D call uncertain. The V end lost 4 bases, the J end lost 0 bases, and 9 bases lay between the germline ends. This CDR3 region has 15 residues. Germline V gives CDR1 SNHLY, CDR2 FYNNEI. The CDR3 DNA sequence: TGTGCCAGCAGTGTGAAGCGCACGAACACCGGGGAGCTGTTTTTT. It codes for CASSVKRTNTGELFF.

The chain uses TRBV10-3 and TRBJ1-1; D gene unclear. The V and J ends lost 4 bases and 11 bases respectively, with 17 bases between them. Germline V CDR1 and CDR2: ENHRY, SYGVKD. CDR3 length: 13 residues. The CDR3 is CAISVAGRAGAFF. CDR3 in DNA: TGTGCCATCAGTGTAGCGGGTAGGGCGGGGGCTTTCTTT.

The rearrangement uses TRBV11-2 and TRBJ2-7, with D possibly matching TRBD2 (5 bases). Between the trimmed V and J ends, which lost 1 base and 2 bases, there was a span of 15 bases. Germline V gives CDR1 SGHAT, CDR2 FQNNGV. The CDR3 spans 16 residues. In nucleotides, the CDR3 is TGTGCCAGCAGCTTAGCCTGGGGTAAGAGGGCCTACGAGCAGTACTTC. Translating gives CASSLAWGKRAYEQYF.

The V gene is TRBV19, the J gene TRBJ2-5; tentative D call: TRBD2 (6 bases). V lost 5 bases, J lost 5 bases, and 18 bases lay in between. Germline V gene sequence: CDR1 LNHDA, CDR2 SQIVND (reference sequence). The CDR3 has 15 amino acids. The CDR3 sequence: CASSVGGTGGETQYF. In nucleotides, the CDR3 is TGTGCCAGTAGTGTTGGGGGGACCGGTGGCGAGACCCAGTACTTC.

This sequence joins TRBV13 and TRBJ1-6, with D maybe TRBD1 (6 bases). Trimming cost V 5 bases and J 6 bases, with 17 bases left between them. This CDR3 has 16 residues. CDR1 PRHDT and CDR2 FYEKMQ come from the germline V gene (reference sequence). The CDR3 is CASSPTLGGPNSPLHF. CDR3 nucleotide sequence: TGTGCCAGCAGCCCGACTTTAGGGGGACCTAATTCACCCCTCCACTTT. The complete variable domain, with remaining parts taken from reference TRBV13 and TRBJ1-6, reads AAGVIQSPRHLIKEKRETATLKCYPIPRHDTVYWYQQGPGQDPQFLISFYEKMQSDKGSIPDRFSAQQFSDYHSELNMSSLELGDSALYFCASSPTLGGPNSPLHFGNGTRLTVT.

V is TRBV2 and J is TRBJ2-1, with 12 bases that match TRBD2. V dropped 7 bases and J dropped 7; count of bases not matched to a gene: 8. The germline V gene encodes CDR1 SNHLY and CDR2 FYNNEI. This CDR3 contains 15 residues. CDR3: CASTDLAGGRNEQFF. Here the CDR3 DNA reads TGTGCCAGCACCGACCTAGCGGGGGGGCGGAATGAGCAGTTCTTC.

The CDR3 bases are TGCGCCAGCAGCTTTGAGACTAGCGGCACAGATACGCAGTATTTT. It specifies CASSFETSGTDTQYF. This chain uses TRBV5-1 with TRBJ2-3, with TRBD2 identical over 8 bases. The CDR3 runs 15 residues. Losses at the gene ends were 2 bases for V and 1 base for J; bases not matched to a gene: 3. Germline values: CDR1 SGHRS, CDR2 YFSETQ.

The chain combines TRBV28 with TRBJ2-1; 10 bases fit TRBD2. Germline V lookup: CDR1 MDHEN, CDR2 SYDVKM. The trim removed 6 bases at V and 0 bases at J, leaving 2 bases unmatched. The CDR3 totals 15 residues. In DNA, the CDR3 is TGTGCCAGCAGGCTAGCGGGAGTCTCCTACAATGAGCAGTTCTTC. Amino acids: CASRLAGVSYNEQFF.

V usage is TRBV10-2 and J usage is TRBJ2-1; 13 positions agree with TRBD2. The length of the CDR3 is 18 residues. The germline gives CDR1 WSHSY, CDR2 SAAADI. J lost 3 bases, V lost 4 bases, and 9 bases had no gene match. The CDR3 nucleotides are TGCGCCAGCAGTGGTCCTACTAGCGGGAGGGAACACTACAATGAGCAGTTCTTC. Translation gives CASSGPTSGREHYNEQFF.

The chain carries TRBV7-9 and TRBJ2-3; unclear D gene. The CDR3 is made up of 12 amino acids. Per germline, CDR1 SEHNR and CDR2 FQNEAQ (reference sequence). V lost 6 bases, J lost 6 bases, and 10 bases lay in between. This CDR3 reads CASRAPWDTQYF. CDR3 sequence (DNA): TGTGCCAGCAGGGCCCCTTGGGATACGCAGTATTTT. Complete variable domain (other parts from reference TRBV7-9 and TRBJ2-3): DTGVSQNPRHKITKRGQNVTFRCDPISEHNRLYWYRQTLGQGPEFLTYFQNEAQLEKSRLLSDRFSAERPKGSFSTLEIQRTEQGDSAMYLCASRAPWDTQYFGPGTRLTVL.

The CDR3 nucleotides read TGTGCCAGCAGCACCTCAGGGAATAGGCAAGAGACCCAGTACTTC. This sequence encodes CASSTSGNRQETQYF. The V and J genes are TRBV7-2 and TRBJ2-5; D is possibly TRBD1 (5 bases). V was shortened by 5 bases and J by 2 bases, with 15 bases between the two germline ends. The germline gives CDR1 SGHTA, CDR2 FQGNSA. The CDR3 consists of 15 residues.

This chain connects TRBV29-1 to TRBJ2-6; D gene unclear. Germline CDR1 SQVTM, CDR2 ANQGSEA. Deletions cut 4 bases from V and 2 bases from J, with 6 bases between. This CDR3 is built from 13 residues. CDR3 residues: CSVGIAGANVLTF. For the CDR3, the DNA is TGCAGCGTTGGAATAGCTGGGGCCAACGTCCTGACTTTC.

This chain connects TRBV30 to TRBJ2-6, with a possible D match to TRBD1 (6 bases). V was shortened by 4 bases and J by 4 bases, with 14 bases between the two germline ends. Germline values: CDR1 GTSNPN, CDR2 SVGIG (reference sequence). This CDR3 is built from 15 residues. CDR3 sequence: CAWNKDRSGANVLTF. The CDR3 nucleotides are TGTGCCTGGAATAAAGACAGGTCCGGGGCCAACGTCCTGACTTTC.

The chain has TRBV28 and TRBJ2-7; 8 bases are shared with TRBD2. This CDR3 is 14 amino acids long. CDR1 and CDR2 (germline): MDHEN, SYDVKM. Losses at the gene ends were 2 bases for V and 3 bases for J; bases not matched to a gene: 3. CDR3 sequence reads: CASSLAGGGYEQYF. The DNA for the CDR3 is TGTGCCAGCAGTTTAGCGGGGGGCGGCTACGAGCAGTACTTC.

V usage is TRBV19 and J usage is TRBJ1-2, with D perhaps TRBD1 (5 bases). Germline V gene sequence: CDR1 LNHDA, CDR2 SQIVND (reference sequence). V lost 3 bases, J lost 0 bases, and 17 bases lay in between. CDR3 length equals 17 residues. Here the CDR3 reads CASSIGKTPGANYGYTF. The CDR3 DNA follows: TGTGCCAGTAGTATCGGAAAGACACCGGGGGCTAACTATGGCTACACCTTC.

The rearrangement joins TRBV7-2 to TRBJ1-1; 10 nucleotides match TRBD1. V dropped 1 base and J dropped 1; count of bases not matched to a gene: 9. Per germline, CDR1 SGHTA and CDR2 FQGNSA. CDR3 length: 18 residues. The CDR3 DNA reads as TGTGCCAGCAGCTTAGGACTATGGGGACAGGGGTGGAACACTGAAGCTTTCTTT. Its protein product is CASSLGLWGQGWNTEAFF.

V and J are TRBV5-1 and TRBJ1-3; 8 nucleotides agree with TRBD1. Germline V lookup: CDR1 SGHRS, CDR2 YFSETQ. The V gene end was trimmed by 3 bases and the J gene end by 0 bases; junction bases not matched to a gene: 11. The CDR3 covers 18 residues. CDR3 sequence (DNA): TGCGCCAGCAGCTATGGACTACAGGGGGGAGGCTCTGGAAACACCATATATTTT. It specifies CASSYGLQGGGSGNTIYF.

CDR3 bases: TGCGCCAGCAGTTCCGAGTGGGACAGGGCCGGAGATACGCAGTATTTT. Its protein is CASSSEWDRAGDTQYF. The chain has TRBV5-1 and TRBJ2-3; 9 nucleotides match TRBD1. This CDR3 is built from 16 residues. V lost 5 bases and J lost 5; bases outside the gene matches: 12. Germline-derived CDR1 and CDR2 are SGHRS and YFSETQ.

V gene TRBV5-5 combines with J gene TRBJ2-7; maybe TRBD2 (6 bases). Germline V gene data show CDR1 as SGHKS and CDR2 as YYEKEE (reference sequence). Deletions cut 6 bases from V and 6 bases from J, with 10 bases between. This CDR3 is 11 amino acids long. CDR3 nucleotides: TGTGCCAGCACTCGGGGGTTCGAGCAGTACTTC. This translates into CASTRGFEQYF.

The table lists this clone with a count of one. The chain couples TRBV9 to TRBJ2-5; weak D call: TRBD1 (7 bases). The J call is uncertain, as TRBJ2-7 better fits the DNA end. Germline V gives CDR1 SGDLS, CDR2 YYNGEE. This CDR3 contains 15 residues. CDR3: CASSVGPGGNYEQYF. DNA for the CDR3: TGTGCCAGCAGCGTAGGTCCAGGGGGGAACTACGAGCAGTACTTC.